A single sample is the source of the 27 T cell receptor beta chains below, sequenced in a study of blood T cell repertoires in COVID-19. Clones were sequenced by immunoSEQ multiplex PCR, and TCRdb holds only the in-frame ones, with some missing. The data contain 130,000 or so clones, around 83% of them singletons. The specimen was peripheral blood. The receptors derive from a man younger than 45 with COVID-19, enrolled during active disease.

The rearrangement links TRBV28 to TRBJ1-5; D remains unclear. V lost 2 bases and J 4 bases, leaving 12 bases between the germline ends. There are 15 residues in the CDR3. In germline, CDR1 is MDHEN, CDR2 SYDVKM. CDR3 sequence reads: CASSLITAQNQPQHF. The DNA of the CDR3 is TGTGCCAGCAGTTTAATCACAGCCCAGAATCAGCCCCAGCATTTT.

The chain combines TRBV29-1 with TRBJ2-3, with D maybe TRBD1 (6 bases). Germline CDR1 is SQVTM and CDR2 is ANQGSEA. With 2 bases removed from V and 4 bases from J, the gap between germline ends came to 13 bases. The CDR3 spans 14 residues. CDR3 sequence reads: CSVEKGVGPDTQYF. The CDR3 region has the DNA TGCAGCGTTGAAAAGGGGGTCGGCCCAGATACGCAGTATTTT.

The chain combines TRBV7-2 with TRBJ1-1; possibly TRBD1 for D (6 bases). V was trimmed by 3 bases and J by 1 base, leaving 12 bases between them. CDR3 length: 15 amino acids. Germline CDR1 and CDR2: SGHTA and FQGNSA. CDR3 DNA: TGTGCCAGCAGCTTTTCCTTACAGGGGAACACTGAAGCTTTCTTT. It translates to CASSFSLQGNTEAFF. Using reference TRBV7-2 and TRBJ1-1 for the parts outside the CDR3, the full variable domain is GAGVSQSPSNKVTEKGKDVELRCDPISGHTALYWYRQSLGQGLEFLIYFQGNSAPDKSGLPSDRFSAERTGGSVSTLTIQRTQQEDSAVYLCASSFSLQGNTEAFFGQGTRLTVV.

The V and J genes are TRBV2 and TRBJ2-7; 10 bases match TRBD1. Germline CDR1 SNHLY, CDR2 FYNNEI. With V trimmed by 4 bases and J by 3 bases, 9 bases remained unmatched. The CDR3 consists of 16 residues. CDR3 sequence (DNA): TGTGCCAGCAGTGGGGCCGGGACAGGGGTTCTCTACGAGCAGTACTTC. Translation gives CASSGAGTGVLYEQYF.

The chain recombines TRBV30 with TRBJ2-5; D perhaps matches TRBD2 (5 bases). Trimming removed 5 bases from V and 10 bases from J, with 17 bases in between. This CDR3 has 12 residues. Looked up from germline, CDR1 is GTSNPN and CDR2 is SVGIG (reference sequence). The CDR3 sequence: CAWGESTRHQYF. CDR3 in DNA: TGTGCCTGGGGGGAGTCAACCCGGCACCAGTACTTC.

This chain uses TRBV11-2 with TRBJ1-3, with a weak D call TRBD1 (6 bases). V was trimmed by 4 bases and J by 4 bases, leaving 23 bases between them. This CDR3 has 18 amino acids. Germline CDR1 SGHAT, CDR2 FQNNGV. CDR3: CASSSPGGYRVEGNTIYF. The CDR3 coding sequence is TGTGCCAGCAGCTCCCCAGGCGGATACAGGGTGGAAGGAAACACCATATATTTT.

This clone is termed medium-sized (0.01 to 0.1%). The CDR3 DNA sequence: TGTGCCAGCAGCTTATACGAGGGAGGCAGTCCGTTTTACAATGAGCAGTTCTTC. As protein: CASSLYEGGSPFYNEQFF. This chain joins TRBV11-2 and TRBJ2-1; a weak D match, TRBD2 (6 bases). Per germline, CDR1 SGHAT and CDR2 FQNNGV. V was trimmed by 2 bases and J by 4 bases, leaving 21 bases between them. This CDR3 region has 18 residues. Full variable domain (outside the CDR3, taken from reference TRBV11-2 and TRBJ2-1): EAGVAQSPRYKIIEKRQSVAFWCNPISGHATLYWYQQILGQGPKLLIQFQNNGVVDDSQLPKDRFSAERLKGVDSTLKIQPAKLEDSAVYLCASSLYEGGSPFYNEQFFGPGTRLTVL.

This clone has a handful of counts. The chain joins TRBV29-1 to TRBJ2-2; TRBD1 matches 7 bases. CDR3 length: 15 residues. Unmatched junction bases numbered 7, after V lost 6 bases and J lost 0 bases. CDR1 SQVTM and CDR2 ANQGSEA come from the germline V gene. DNA of the CDR3: TGCAGCGTGCCGGGACAGCACCCGAACACCGGGGAGCTGTTTTTT. Protein product: CSVPGQHPNTGELFF.

V gene TRBV6-2 or TRBV6-3 combines with J gene TRBJ2-2; 10 bases fit TRBD1. With 6 bases clipped from V and 2 bases from J, the junction kept 12 bases outside the gene matches. This CDR3 spans 18 amino acids. Germline V gene sequence: CDR1 MNHEY, CDR2 SVGEGT. This chain's CDR3 is CASSSTRDRGSNTGELFF. Here the CDR3 DNA reads TGTGCCAGCAGCTCGACCCGGGACAGGGGCTCTAACACCGGGGAGCTGTTTTTT.

The V and J genes are TRBV28 and TRBJ1-4; a weak D match, TRBD1 (6 bases). Germline V gives CDR1 MDHEN, CDR2 SYDVKM. Trimming cost V 8 bases and J 6 bases, with 13 bases left between them. The CDR3 consists of 13 residues. The CDR3 DNA follows: TGTGCCAGCCGGGGGGCGACCGATGAAAAACTGTTTTTT. Translation gives CASRGATDEKLFF.

The J gene is TRBJ2-3, the V gene TRBV5-8, with TRBD2 matching 14 bases. After removal of 4 bases from V and 10 bases from J, the junction contained 8 bases not matched to a gene. The CDR3 length is 15 residues. Per germline, CDR1 SGHTS and CDR2 YDEGEE. The CDR3 bases are TGTGCCAGCAGCCCAGGGACTAGCGGGAGAGTACCGCAGTATTTT. Residues: CASSPGTSGRVPQYF.

The chain employs TRBV12-5 and TRBJ2-1, with D possibly matching TRBD1 (6 bases). Trimming removed 1 base from V and 7 bases from J, with 14 bases in between. Germline CDR1 and CDR2: LGHNT and FRNRAP. The CDR3 spans 15 residues. The CDR3 coding sequence is TGTGCTAGTGGTTTGGACAGGGCAATCGGAAATGAGCAGTTCTTC. It translates to CASGLDRAIGNEQFF. Combining the CDR3 with reference TRBV12-5 and TRBJ2-1 gives the whole variable domain DARVTQTPRHKVTEMGQEVTMRCQPILGHNTVFWYRQTMMQGLELLAYFRNRAPLDDSGMPKDRFSAEMPDATLATLKIQPSEPRDSAVYFCASGLDRAIGNEQFFGPGTRLTVL.

This sequence joins TRBV5-1 and TRBJ2-3, with 7 bases lining up with TRBD1. CDR1 and CDR2 from the germline V gene are SGHRS and YFSETQ. J lost 6 bases, V lost 1 base, and 8 bases had no gene match. The CDR3 has 15 residues. For the CDR3, the DNA is TGCGCCAGCAGCTTGTACAGCGACAGGGCGGATACGCAGTATTTT. This gives the protein CASSLYSDRADTQYF.

This clone was observed once. V usage is TRBV5-1 and J usage is TRBJ2-5; D not certain. The CDR3 has 12 residues. Trimming took off 4 bases at V and 5 bases at J, with 9 bases between the two ends. CDR1 is SGHRS, CDR2 YFSETQ, per germline. The CDR3 here is CASSRGRETQYF. The CDR3 DNA sequence: TGCGCCAGCAGCCGCGGAAGGGAGACCCAGTACTTC.

The genes are TRBV19 and TRBJ1-5, with no clear D. Germline CDR1 and CDR2: LNHDA and SQIVND (reference sequence). This CDR3 region has 13 residues. Trimming took off 9 bases at V and 1 base at J, with 10 bases between the two ends. The CDR3 DNA reads TGTGCCAGCGGAACAGAGAGCAATCAGCCCCAGCATTTT. Its translation: CASGTESNQPQHF.

The chain uses TRBV19 and TRBJ2-3; 10 bases match TRBD1. Germline V gene lookup returns CDR1 LNHDA and CDR2 SQIVND (reference sequence). J was trimmed by 3 bases and V by 5 bases; bases with no gene match: 2. This CDR3 spans 14 amino acids. CDR3 in amino acids: CASSPGQGTDTQYF. CDR3 nucleotide sequence: TGTGCCAGTAGTCCGGGACAGGGGACAGATACGCAGTATTTT.

V is TRBV30 and J is TRBJ1-3; unclear D gene. Germline loops: CDR1 GTSNPN, CDR2 SVGIG (reference sequence). The CDR3 contains 16 residues. V shed 0 bases and J shed 0 bases, with 12 bases lying between them. The CDR3 sequence is CAWSVPRLNSGNTIYF. DNA for the CDR3: TGTGCCTGGAGTGTACCCAGGCTAAACTCTGGAAACACCATATATTTT.

V and J are TRBV18 and TRBJ2-1, with TRBD2 identical over 7 bases. V lost 5 bases to trimming and J lost 5 bases; unmatched junction nucleotides: 9. The length of the CDR3 is 15 residues. The germline CDR1 and CDR2 sequences are KGHSH and LQKENI. This CDR3 reads CASSSLLAEHNEQFF. CDR3 DNA: TGTGCCAGCTCATCCCTCCTAGCGGAGCACAATGAGCAGTTCTTC.

The V and J genes are TRBV19 and TRBJ1-2; D is ambiguous. Germline-derived CDR1 and CDR2 are LNHDA and SQIVND (reference sequence). The germline V and J ends were trimmed by 3 bases and 8 bases, with 7 bases remaining between them. The CDR3 contains 11 residues. The CDR3 DNA reads as TGTGCCAGTAGTATGGTGGGCGGCTACACCTTC. Its translation: CASSMVGGYTF.

The chain employs TRBV28 and TRBJ1-2; maybe TRBD1 (5 bases). The CDR3 is made up of 12 amino acids. The germline gives CDR1 MDHEN, CDR2 SYDVKM. Between the trimmed V and J ends, which lost 5 bases and 5 bases, there was a span of 9 bases. CDR3 in amino acids: CASSNKGYGYTF. Written as DNA, the CDR3 is TGTGCCAGCAGTAACAAGGGGTATGGCTACACCTTC.

This rearrangement joins TRBV7-2 to TRBJ2-1; D may be TRBD2 (5 bases). The CDR3 is made up of 15 amino acids. V was trimmed by 4 bases and J by 0 bases, leaving 10 bases between them. Germline assignment: CDR1 SGHTA and CDR2 FQGNSA. The CDR3 DNA reads TGTGCCAGCAGCTGGCGGGTGAGCTCCTACAATGAGCAGTTCTTC. Translation gives CASSWRVSSYNEQFF.

This sequence joins TRBV7-9 and TRBJ2-7, with a weak D call TRBD2 (6 bases). CDR3 length: 14 amino acids. V was shortened by 1 base and J by 3 bases, with 10 bases between the two germline ends. The germline V gene encodes CDR1 SEHNR and CDR2 FQNEAQ (reference sequence). In DNA form, the CDR3 reads TGTGCCAGCAGCTTAGGGTCGACTAGCTACGAGCAGTACTTC. The encoded protein is CASSLGSTSYEQYF. Based on the CDR3 plus reference TRBV7-9 and TRBJ2-7, the full variable domain is DTGVSQNPRHKITKRGQNVTFRCDPISEHNRLYWYRQTLGQGPEFLTYFQNEAQLEKSRLLSDRFSAERPKGSFSTLEIQRTEQGDSAMYLCASSLGSTSYEQYFGPGTRLTVT.

J is TRBJ2-5 and V is TRBV6-5; 13 nucleotides agree with TRBD2. CDR3 length: 15 residues. The ends lost 4 bases at V and 4 bases at J; junction bases unmatched: 3. Germline lookup yields CDR1 MNHEY and CDR2 SVGAGI. CDR3 coding DNA: TGTGCCAGCAGTTCACTAGCGGGAGGGCCAGAGACCCAGTACTTC. Protein sequence: CASSSLAGGPETQYF.

CDR3 sequence (DNA): TGTGCCAGCCAGGGACAGGGTAATCAGCCCCAGCATTTT. Translation: CASQGQGNQPQHF. The chain employs TRBV25-1 and TRBJ1-5; TRBD1 aligns across 9 bases. The CDR3 consists of 13 residues. The germline V gene has CDR1 MGHDK and CDR2 SYGVNS. V lost 8 bases to trimming and J lost 4 bases; unmatched junction nucleotides: 3.

V usage is TRBV28 and J usage is TRBJ2-3, with 13 bases lining up with TRBD2. CDR3 length: 16 residues. With 5 bases clipped from V and 8 bases from J, the junction kept 10 bases outside the gene matches. Germline assignment: CDR1 MDHEN and CDR2 SYDVKM. The CDR3 loop reads CASSPTTSGRAGTQYF. CDR3 DNA: TGTGCCAGCAGTCCAACCACTAGCGGGAGGGCCGGTACGCAGTATTTT.

The chain joins TRBV27 to TRBJ2-7; D may be TRBD2 (5 bases). The V end was cut by 3 bases, the J end by 7 bases, with 16 bases between. This CDR3 is built from 14 residues. Looked up from germline, CDR1 is MNHEY and CDR2 is SMNVEV (reference sequence). DNA of the CDR3: TGTGCCAGCAGTTTCCGAGGGTTCGGGGAGGAGCAGTACTTC. It yields the protein CASSFRGFGEEQYF.

This chain links TRBV29-1 with TRBJ2-4; 8 bases are shared with TRBD1. After removal of 7 bases from V and 13 bases from J, the junction contained 12 bases not matched to a gene. CDR3 length equals 12 residues. Germline V gene data show CDR1 as SQVTM and CDR2 as ANQGSEA. The CDR3, as DNA: TGCAGCGGACAGGGGATTTCGACAATACAGTACTTC. Translation: CSGQGISTIQYF.